This passage covers 27 T cell receptor beta chains from one sample sequenced in a study of shared T cell receptors in the human thymus. Sequenced by immunoSEQ multiplex PCR; TCRdb stores in-frame clones only, minus some. This table holds about 380,000 clones, roughly 94% found once. The source material was thymocytes. Receptors were obtained from a human donor.

This chain uses TRBV9 with TRBJ2-7, with D possibly being TRBD1 or TRBD2 (6 bases each). V lost 5 bases to trimming and J lost 6 bases, with 12 bases between them. The CDR3 extends over 12 amino acids. CDR1 is SGDLS, CDR2 YYNGEE, per germline. Written as DNA, the CDR3 is TGTGCCAGCAGTGGGGGGACAACCGAGCAGTACTTC. This sequence encodes CASSGGTTEQYF.

The V call is TRBV5-8, the J call TRBJ2-2; D perhaps matches TRBD1 (5 bases). Germline-derived CDR1 and CDR2 are SGHTS and YDEGEE. V lost 2 bases and J lost 3, with 14 bases in between. CDR3 length: 16 amino acids. The CDR3, as DNA: TGTGCCAGCAGCTTTTCAGGGAAGTATGACACCGGGGAGCTGTTTTTT. This gives the protein CASSFSGKYDTGELFF.

The CDR3 nucleotides read TGTGCCAGCAGCTTACTTGGGACCAGGGTATATGAAAAACTGTTTTTT. It encodes CASSLLGTRVYEKLFF. V is TRBV11-2 and J is TRBJ1-4; D is possibly TRBD1 (5 bases). V lost 2 bases, J lost 6 bases, and 16 bases lay in between. Germline CDR1 is SGHAT and CDR2 is FQNNGV. The CDR3 is made up of 16 amino acids. Looking up the rest from reference TRBV11-2 and TRBJ1-4 gives the full variable domain: EAGVAQSPRYKIIEKRQSVAFWCNPISGHATLYWYQQILGQGPKLLIQFQNNGVVDDSQLPKDRFSAERLKGVDSTLKIQPAKLEDSAVYLCASSLLGTRVYEKLFFGSGTQLSVL.

V gene TRBV28 combines with J gene TRBJ1-1, with D unresolved. The CDR3 loop spans 13 amino acids. The germline CDR1 and CDR2 sequences are MDHEN and SYDVKM. V was clipped by 2 bases and J by 5 bases, with 9 bases between them. CDR3 loop: CASSLNSRTEAFF. The CDR3 DNA is TGTGCCAGCAGTTTAAACTCGAGAACTGAAGCTTTCTTT.

The V call is TRBV11-3, the J call TRBJ2-3; no definite D call. Trimming took 3 bases from V and 3 from J, leaving 7 bases between them. The CDR3 is 13 residues long. Germline lookup yields CDR1 SGHNT and CDR2 YENEEA. The CDR3 nucleotides read TGTGCCAGCAGCTTCAGGAGAACAGATACGCAGTATTTT. Translated, it gives CASSFRRTDTQYF. Supplemented by reference TRBV11-3 and TRBJ2-3, the full variable domain reads EAGVVQSPRYKIIEKKQPVAFWCNPISGHNTLYWYLQNLGQGPELLIRYENEEAVDDSQLPKDRFSAERLKGVDSTLKIQPAELGDSAVYLCASSFRRTDTQYFGPGTRLTVL.

The V and J genes are TRBV9 and TRBJ2-2; D is undetermined. The CDR3 runs 16 residues. Between the trimmed V and J ends, which lost 3 bases and 4 bases, there was a span of 16 bases. Germline CDR1 SGDLS, CDR2 YYNGEE. The CDR3 sequence: CASSADDQVGTGELFF. CDR3 DNA sequence: TGTGCCAGCAGCGCAGACGATCAGGTCGGCACCGGGGAGCTGTTTTTT.

This sequence joins TRBV28 and TRBJ1-2; 9 bases are a match to TRBD1. CDR1 is MDHEN, CDR2 SYDVKM, per germline. V was clipped by 2 bases and J by 7 bases; unmatched bases: 5. CDR3 length equals 14 residues. CDR3 residues: CASSLGTGPFGYTF. CDR3 coding DNA: TGTGCCAGCAGTTTAGGGACAGGGCCCTTTGGCTACACCTTC.

The rearrangement uses TRBV30 and TRBJ2-7; 9 bases map to TRBD2. The CDR3 length is 13 residues. V dropped 3 bases and J dropped 6; count of bases not matched to a gene: 6. Germline CDR1 GTSNPN, CDR2 SVGIG (reference sequence). CDR3 sequence reads: CAWRGGRAGEQYF. The CDR3 nucleotides read TGTGCCTGGAGAGGCGGGAGGGCCGGCGAGCAGTACTTC.

The chain couples TRBV5-6 to TRBJ1-2, with D maybe TRBD1 (6 bases). The CDR3 totals 14 residues. The V end was cut by 5 bases, the J end by 1 base, with 12 bases between. The germline V gene encodes CDR1 SGHDT and CDR2 YYEEEE. This CDR3 reads CASSYGQFNYGYTF. As DNA, the CDR3 is TGTGCCAGCAGTTACGGACAGTTTAACTATGGCTACACCTTC.

In this sample, this clone turned up a few times. This chain connects TRBV28 to TRBJ1-1, with TRBD1 matching 8 bases. J lost 0 bases, V lost 6 bases, and 12 bases had no gene match. Germline V gene lookup returns CDR1 MDHEN and CDR2 SYDVKM. The CDR3 loop spans 17 amino acids. CDR3: CASSPRGQGRMNTEAFF. The CDR3 DNA reads TGTGCCAGCAGCCCTCGCGGACAGGGCCGCATGAACACTGAAGCTTTCTTT.

The V call is TRBV27, the J call TRBJ2-1, with TRBD1 as a possible D gene (5 bases). Deletions cut 3 bases from V and 8 bases from J, with 20 bases between. Germline-derived CDR1 and CDR2 are MNHEY and SMNVEV (reference sequence). This CDR3 spans 16 amino acids. The CDR3 region is CASSLFRRKPTDEQFF. DNA of the CDR3: TGTGCCAGCAGTTTGTTTCGTCGCAAACCGACAGATGAGCAGTTCTTC.

V gene TRBV7-8 combines with J gene TRBJ2-7; a weak D match, TRBD1 (6 bases). Germline V gene lookup returns CDR1 SGHVS and CDR2 FQNEAQ. The CDR3 runs 15 residues. The V gene lost 3 bases and the J gene lost 0 bases, with 12 bases spanning the gap. The DNA of the CDR3 is TGTGCCAGCAGCTTTCTGAGAGGGGGCTCCTACGAGCAGTACTTC. Protein: CASSFLRGGSYEQYF.

The V call is TRBV5-6, the J call TRBJ1-2; tentatively, D is TRBD1 (6 bases). CDR1 and CDR2 from the germline V gene are SGHDT and YYEEEE. V was clipped by 4 bases and J by 5 bases, with 21 bases between them. This CDR3 is 16 amino acids long. CDR3 DNA: TGTGCCAGCAGCCCCTCCCTGGGGGCAGGAACTTATGGCTACACCTTC. It translates to CASSPSLGAGTYGYTF.

V and J are TRBV29-1 and TRBJ1-3; 8 nucleotides agree with TRBD1. V lost 7 bases and J lost 4; bases outside the gene matches: 6. Germline lookup yields CDR1 SQVTM and CDR2 ANQGSEA. The CDR3 has 13 amino acids. CDR3 in amino acids: CSAPRDRGNTIYF. DNA of the CDR3: TGCAGCGCCCCTAGGGACAGGGGAAACACCATATATTTT.

This CDR3 reads CASNPFGPPGDTQYF. The CDR3 DNA is TGTGCCAGCAACCCCTTCGGGCCCCCGGGGGATACGCAGTATTTT. The chain has TRBV28 and TRBJ2-3, with a weak D call TRBD2 (5 bases). The V end lost 7 bases, the J end lost 6 bases, and 20 bases lay between the germline ends. Germline V gene lookup returns CDR1 MDHEN and CDR2 SYDVKM. The CDR3 extends over 15 amino acids.

The chain joins TRBV5-1 to TRBJ2-1, with 9 bases identical to TRBD2. The CDR3 runs 18 residues. V trimming: 4 bases; J trimming: 4 bases; junction bases outside the gene matches: 15. In germline, CDR1 is SGHRS, CDR2 YFSETQ. The CDR3 nucleotides read TGCGCCAGCAGCCCTGGAGGGGCTCCGCGGGAGGGTTACAATGAGCAGTTCTTC. Its protein is CASSPGGAPREGYNEQFF. Looking up the rest from reference TRBV5-1 and TRBJ2-1 gives the full variable domain: KAGVTQTPRYLIKTRGQQVTLSCSPISGHRSVSWYQQTPGQGLQFLFEYFSETQRNKGNFPGRFSGRQFSNSRSEMNVSTLELGDSALYLCASSPGGAPREGYNEQFFGPGTRLTVL.

V gene TRBV9 combines with J gene TRBJ1-1, with a possible D match to TRBD1 (6 bases). This CDR3 is 17 amino acids long. Germline V CDR1 and CDR2: SGDLS, YYNGEE. V lost 1 base and J lost 3, with 19 bases in between. As DNA, the CDR3 is TGTGCCAGCAGCGTAAGAGGAGGATCAGGGGCGGACACTGAAGCTTTCTTT. This translates into CASSVRGGSGADTEAFF.

This rearrangement joins TRBV11-2 to TRBJ1-5; D gene uncertain. The CDR3 sequence is 17 residues long. The germline CDR1 and CDR2 sequences are SGHAT and FQNNGV. Trimming cost V 5 bases and J 6 bases, with 23 bases left between them. The CDR3 nucleotides are TGTGCCAGCAGCCTGAGTCCGGACCCGACCATCAGTCAGCCCCAGCATTTT. Its translation: CASSLSPDPTISQPQHF.

In its sample, this clone was seen once. This chain uses TRBV27 with TRBJ2-3; D uncertain. Trimming removed 3 bases from V and 5 bases from J, with 6 bases in between. CDR1 and CDR2 from the germline V gene are MNHEY and SMNVEV (reference sequence). CDR3 length: 12 amino acids. The CDR3 DNA reads TGTGCCAGCAGTTTGGTCGGAGATACGCAGTATTTT. Translation gives CASSLVGDTQYF.

V is TRBV7-9 and J is TRBJ2-7; TRBD1 matches at 9 bases. Looked up from germline, CDR1 is SEHNR and CDR2 is FQNEAQ (reference sequence). After removal of 1 base from V and 6 bases from J, the junction contained 10 bases not matched to a gene. CDR3 length: 16 residues. CDR3: CASSLGIQGAECEQYF. CDR3 in DNA: TGTGCCAGCAGCTTAGGCATACAGGGGGCAGAATGCGAGCAGTACTTC.

The chain couples TRBV28 to TRBJ2-7, with 9 bases that match TRBD1. Losses at the gene ends were 3 bases for V and 5 bases for J; bases not matched to a gene: 20. Germline lookup yields CDR1 MDHEN and CDR2 SYDVKM. The CDR3 is 19 amino acids. The CDR3 here is CASSFRYLPQGAATHEQYF. The CDR3 nucleotides read TGTGCCAGCAGTTTTCGATACCTACCACAGGGGGCGGCAACACACGAGCAGTACTTC.

The V call is TRBV6-1, the J call TRBJ1-3, with 9 positions matching TRBD1. Germline V gene sequence: CDR1 MNHNS, CDR2 SASEGT. This CDR3 has 19 residues. The trim removed 2 bases at V and 0 bases at J, leaving 11 bases unmatched. This CDR3 reads CASSERDRERSLSGNTIYF. CDR3 coding DNA: TGTGCCAGCAGTGAACGGGACAGGGAAAGATCCCTCTCTGGAAACACCATATATTTT.

This clone was seen only once. The CDR3 here is CASSDRVGRESPDTQYF. The CDR3 DNA sequence: TGTGCCAGCAGTGATAGGGTCGGGCGGGAGTCTCCAGATACGCAGTATTTT. The chain joins TRBV6-1 to TRBJ2-3, with TRBD2 matching over 7 bases. The CDR3 consists of 17 residues. Germline assignment: CDR1 MNHNS and CDR2 SASEGT. V was pared by 3 bases and J by 4 bases, with 13 bases of the junction left unmatched.

The rearrangement joins TRBV6-1 to TRBJ2-4; TRBD1 matches at 11 bases. The germline gives CDR1 MNHNS, CDR2 SASEGT. V shed 10 bases, J shed 2 bases, and the junction held 4 bases outside the gene matches. The CDR3 is 14 residues long. In DNA, the CDR3 is TGTGCCACCGGACAGGGGGCAACCAAAAACATTCAGTACTTC. Protein: CATGQGATKNIQYF.

Note on this clone: The sample holds other DNA sequences that translate to the same CDR3. This chain links TRBV27 with TRBJ1-1; TRBD1 agrees at 8 bases. The germline V gene encodes CDR1 MNHEY and CDR2 SMNVEV (reference sequence). V was pared by 6 bases and J by 5 bases, with 5 bases of the junction left unmatched. This CDR3 is 13 amino acids long. CDR3 in DNA: TGTGCCAGCAGCCTGACAGGGGTAACTGAAGCTTTCTTT. Translation: CASSLTGVTEAFF.

This chain uses TRBV7-9 with TRBJ2-7, with D unclear. The CDR3 runs to 15 residues. Germline CDR1 reads SEHNR; CDR2 reads FQNEAQ (reference sequence). Trimming removed 5 bases from V and 2 bases from J, with 16 bases in between. The CDR3: CASSINPGSPYEQYF. The CDR3 coding sequence is TGTGCCAGCAGCATCAACCCGGGCAGCCCCTACGAGCAGTACTTC.

The chain is built from TRBV2 and TRBJ2-7; D is ambiguous. CDR3 length: 13 residues. Trimming pared 8 bases from V and 2 bases from J, leaving 13 bases between. Germline V gene sequence: CDR1 SNHLY, CDR2 FYNNEI. DNA for the CDR3: TGTGCCAGCGATAGACGGCTTACCTACGAGCAGTACTTC. Residues: CASDRRLTYEQYF.